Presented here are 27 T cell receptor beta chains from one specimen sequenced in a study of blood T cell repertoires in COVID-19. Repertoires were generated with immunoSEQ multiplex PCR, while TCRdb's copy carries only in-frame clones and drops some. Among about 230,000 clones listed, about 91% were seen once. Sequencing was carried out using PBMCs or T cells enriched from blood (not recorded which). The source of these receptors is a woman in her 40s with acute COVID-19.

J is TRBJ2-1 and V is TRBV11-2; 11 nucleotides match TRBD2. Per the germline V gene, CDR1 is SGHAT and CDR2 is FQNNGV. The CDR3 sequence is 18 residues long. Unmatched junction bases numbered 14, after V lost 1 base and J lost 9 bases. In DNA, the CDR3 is TGTGCCAGCAGCTTAGTCCCTAGCGGGGGGACGAAGGTGAGTGAGCAGTTCTTC. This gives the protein CASSLVPSGGTKVSEQFF.

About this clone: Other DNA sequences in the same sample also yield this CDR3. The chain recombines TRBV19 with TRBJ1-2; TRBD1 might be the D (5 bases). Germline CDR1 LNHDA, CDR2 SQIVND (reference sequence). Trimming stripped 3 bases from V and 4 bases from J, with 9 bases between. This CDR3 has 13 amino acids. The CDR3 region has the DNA TGTGCCAGTAGTATCGACAGCCTCTATGGCTACACCTTC. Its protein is CASSIDSLYGYTF. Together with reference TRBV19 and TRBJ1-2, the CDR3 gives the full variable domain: DGGITQSPKYLFRKEGQNVTLSCEQNLNHDAMYWYRQDPGQGLRLIYYSQIVNDFQKGDIAEGYSVSREKKESFPLTVTSAQKNPTAFYLCASSIDSLYGYTFGSGTRLTVV.

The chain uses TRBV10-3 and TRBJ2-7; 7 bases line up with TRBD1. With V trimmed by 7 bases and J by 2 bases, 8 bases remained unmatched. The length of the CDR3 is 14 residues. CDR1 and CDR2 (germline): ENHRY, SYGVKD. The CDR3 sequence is CAINGTEGPYEQYV. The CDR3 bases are TGTGCCATCAATGGGACAGAGGGCCCCTACGAGCAGTACGTC.

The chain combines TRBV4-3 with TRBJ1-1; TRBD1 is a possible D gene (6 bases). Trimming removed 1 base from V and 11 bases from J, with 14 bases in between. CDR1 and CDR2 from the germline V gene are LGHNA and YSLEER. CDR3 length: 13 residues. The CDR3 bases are TGCGCCAGCAGCCAAGGGGGGCCGAGCAGTGCTTTCTTT. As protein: CASSQGGPSSAFF.

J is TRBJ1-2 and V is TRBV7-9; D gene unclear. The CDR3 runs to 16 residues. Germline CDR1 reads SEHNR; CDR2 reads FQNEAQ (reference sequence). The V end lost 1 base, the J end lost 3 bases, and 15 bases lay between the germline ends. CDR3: CASSLVGKALHYGYTF. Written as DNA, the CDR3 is TGTGCCAGCAGCTTAGTTGGTAAAGCGCTCCACTATGGCTACACCTTC.

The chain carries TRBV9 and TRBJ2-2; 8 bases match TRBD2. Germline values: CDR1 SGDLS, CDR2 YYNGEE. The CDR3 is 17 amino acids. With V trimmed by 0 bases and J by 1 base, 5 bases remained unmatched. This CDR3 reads CASSVEASGRNTGELFF. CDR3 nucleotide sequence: TGTGCCAGCAGCGTAGAGGCCAGCGGGAGGAACACCGGGGAGCTGTTTTTT.

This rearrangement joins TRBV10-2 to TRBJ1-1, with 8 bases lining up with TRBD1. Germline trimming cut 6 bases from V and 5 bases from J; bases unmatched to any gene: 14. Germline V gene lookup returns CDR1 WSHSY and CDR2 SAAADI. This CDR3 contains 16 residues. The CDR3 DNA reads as TGCGCCAGCAGGGACGGACAGGGCCAAGTGCGGACTGAAGCTTTCTTT. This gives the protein CASRDGQGQVRTEAFF.

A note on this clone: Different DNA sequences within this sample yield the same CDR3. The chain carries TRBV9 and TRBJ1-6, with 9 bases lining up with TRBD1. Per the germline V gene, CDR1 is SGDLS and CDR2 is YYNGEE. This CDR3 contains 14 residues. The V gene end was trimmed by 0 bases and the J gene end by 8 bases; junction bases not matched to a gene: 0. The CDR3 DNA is TGTGCCAGCAGCGTAGGGACAGGGGATTCACCCCTCCACTTT. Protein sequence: CASSVGTGDSPLHF.

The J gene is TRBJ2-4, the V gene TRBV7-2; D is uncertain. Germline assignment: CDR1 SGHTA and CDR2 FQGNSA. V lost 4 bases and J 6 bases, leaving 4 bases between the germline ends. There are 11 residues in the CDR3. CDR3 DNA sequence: TGTGCCAGCAGCTCCGGAAACATTCAGTACTTC. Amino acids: CASSSGNIQYF.

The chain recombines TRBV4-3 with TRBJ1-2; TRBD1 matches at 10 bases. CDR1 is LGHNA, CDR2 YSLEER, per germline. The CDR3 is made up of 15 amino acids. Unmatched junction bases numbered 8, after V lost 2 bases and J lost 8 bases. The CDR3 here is CASSQFTGTGDGYTF. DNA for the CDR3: TGCGCCAGCAGCCAATTTACCGGGACAGGGGACGGCTACACCTTC.

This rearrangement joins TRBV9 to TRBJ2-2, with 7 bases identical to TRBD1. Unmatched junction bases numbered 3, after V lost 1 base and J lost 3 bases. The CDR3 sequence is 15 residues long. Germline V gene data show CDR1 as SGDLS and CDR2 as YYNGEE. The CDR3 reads CASSVNDRDTGELFF. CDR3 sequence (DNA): TGTGCCAGCAGCGTAAACGACAGGGACACCGGGGAGCTGTTTTTT. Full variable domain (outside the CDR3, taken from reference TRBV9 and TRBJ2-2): DSGVTQTPKHLITATGQRVTLRCSPRSGDLSVYWYQQSLDQGLQFLIQYYNGEERAKGNILERFSAQQFPDLHSELNLSSLELGDSALYFCASSVNDRDTGELFFGEGSRLTVL.

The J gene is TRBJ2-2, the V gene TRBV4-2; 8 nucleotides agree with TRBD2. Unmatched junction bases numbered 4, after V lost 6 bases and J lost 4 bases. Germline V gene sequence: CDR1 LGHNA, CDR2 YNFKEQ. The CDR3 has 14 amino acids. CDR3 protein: CASRGSGGTGELFF. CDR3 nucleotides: TGTGCCAGCAGGGGCAGCGGGGGCACCGGGGAGCTGTTTTTT.

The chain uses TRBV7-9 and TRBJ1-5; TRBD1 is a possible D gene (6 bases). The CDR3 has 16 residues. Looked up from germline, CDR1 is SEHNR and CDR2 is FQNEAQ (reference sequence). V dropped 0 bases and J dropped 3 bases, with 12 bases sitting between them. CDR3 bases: TGTGCCAGCAGCTTAGCGGGGGCTGGGCTCAATCAGCCCCAGCATTTT. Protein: CASSLAGAGLNQPQHF. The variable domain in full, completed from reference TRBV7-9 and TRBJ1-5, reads DTGVSQNPRHKITKRGQNVTFRCDPISEHNRLYWYRQTLGQGPEFLTYFQNEAQLEKSRLLSDRFSAERPKGSFSTLEIQRTEQGDSAMYLCASSLAGAGLNQPQHFGDGTRLSIL.

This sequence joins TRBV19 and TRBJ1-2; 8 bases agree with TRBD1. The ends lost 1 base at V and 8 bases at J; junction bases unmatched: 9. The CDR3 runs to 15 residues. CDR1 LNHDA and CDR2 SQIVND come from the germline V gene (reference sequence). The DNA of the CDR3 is TGTGCCAGTAGTATAGTTGGCAGGGGGCGCGACGGCTACACCTTC. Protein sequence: CASSIVGRGRDGYTF.

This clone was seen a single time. The CDR3 region has the DNA TGCAGCGTTGCCGACAGGAGGAACACCGGGGAGCTGTTTTTT. Protein product: CSVADRRNTGELFF. The chain links TRBV29-1 to TRBJ2-2; D is possibly TRBD1 (6 bases). CDR1 is SQVTM, CDR2 ANQGSEA, per germline. The CDR3 is made up of 14 amino acids. V was clipped by 4 bases and J by 1 base, with 10 bases between them.

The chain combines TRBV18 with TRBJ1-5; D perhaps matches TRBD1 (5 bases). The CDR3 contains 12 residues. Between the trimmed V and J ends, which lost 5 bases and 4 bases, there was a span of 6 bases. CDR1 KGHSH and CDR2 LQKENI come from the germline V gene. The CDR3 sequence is CASSTGNQPQHF. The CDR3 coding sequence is TGTGCCAGCTCAACAGGAAATCAGCCCCAGCATTTT.

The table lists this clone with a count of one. CDR3 in amino acids: CASSLASWNTEAFF. The DNA for the CDR3 is TGCGCCAGCAGCTTGGCCTCCTGGAACACTGAAGCTTTCTTT. The J gene is TRBJ1-1, the V gene TRBV5-1; D gene uncertain. From germline, CDR1 is SGHRS and CDR2 YFSETQ. V was trimmed by 0 bases and J by 1 base, leaving 7 bases between them. CDR3 length equals 14 residues.

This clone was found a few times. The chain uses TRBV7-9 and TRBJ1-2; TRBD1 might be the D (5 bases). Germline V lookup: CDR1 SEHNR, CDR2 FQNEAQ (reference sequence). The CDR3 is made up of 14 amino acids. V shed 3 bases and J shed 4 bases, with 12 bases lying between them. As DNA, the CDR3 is TGTGCCAGCAGCTTCCCGACAGCTTCCTATGGCTACACCTTC. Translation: CASSFPTASYGYTF.

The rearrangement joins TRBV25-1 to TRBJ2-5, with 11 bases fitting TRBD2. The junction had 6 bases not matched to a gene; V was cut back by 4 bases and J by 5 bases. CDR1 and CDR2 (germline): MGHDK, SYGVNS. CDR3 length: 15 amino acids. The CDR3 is CASSGSGGALETQYF. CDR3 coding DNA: TGTGCCAGCAGTGGTAGCGGGGGGGCCCTTGAGACCCAGTACTTC.

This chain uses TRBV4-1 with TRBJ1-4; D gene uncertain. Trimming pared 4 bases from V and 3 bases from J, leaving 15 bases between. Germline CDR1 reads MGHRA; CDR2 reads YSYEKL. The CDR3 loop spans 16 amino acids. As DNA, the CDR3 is TGCGCCAGCAGCCGAGTGTCGACGGGGTCTAATGAAAAACTGTTTTTT. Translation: CASSRVSTGSNEKLFF.

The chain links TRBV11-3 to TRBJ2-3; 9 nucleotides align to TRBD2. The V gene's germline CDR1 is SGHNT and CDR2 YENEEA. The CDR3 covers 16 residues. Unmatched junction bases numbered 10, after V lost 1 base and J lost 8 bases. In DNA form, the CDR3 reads TGTGCCAGCAGCTTAGGAGCTAGCGGGACGGTGTCTACGCAGTATTTT. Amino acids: CASSLGASGTVSTQYF.

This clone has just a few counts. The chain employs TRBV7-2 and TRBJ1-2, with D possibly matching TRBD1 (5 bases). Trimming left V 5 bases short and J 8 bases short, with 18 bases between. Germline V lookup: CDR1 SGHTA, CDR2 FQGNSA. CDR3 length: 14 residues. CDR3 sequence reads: CASSLGLIGGGYTF. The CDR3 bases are TGTGCCAGCAGCCTGGGACTCATCGGAGGAGGCTACACCTTC.

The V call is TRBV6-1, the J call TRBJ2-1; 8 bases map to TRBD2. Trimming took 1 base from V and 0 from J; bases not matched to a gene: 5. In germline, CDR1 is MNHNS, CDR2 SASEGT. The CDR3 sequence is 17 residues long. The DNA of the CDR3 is TGTGCCAGCAGTGAAGATAGCGGGACGATCTCCTACAATGAGCAGTTCTTC. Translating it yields CASSEDSGTISYNEQFF.

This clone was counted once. CDR3 DNA sequence: TGTGCCAGCAGCCAGAACAGGGCTTTTGGCGGTTCACCCCTCCACTTT. As protein: CASSQNRAFGGSPLHF. The J gene is TRBJ1-6, the V gene TRBV14; D possibly corresponds to TRBD1 (6 bases). This CDR3 is built from 16 residues. V lost 3 bases and J lost 9, with 18 bases in between. Germline CDR1 is SGHDN and CDR2 is FVKESK. The full variable domain, with the rest looked up from reference TRBV14 and TRBJ1-6, is EAGVTQFPSHSVIEKGQTVTLRCDPISGHDNLYWYRRVMGKEIKFLLHFVKESKQDESGMPNNRFLAERTGGTYSTLKVQPAELEDSGVYFCASSQNRAFGGSPLHFGNGTRLTVT.

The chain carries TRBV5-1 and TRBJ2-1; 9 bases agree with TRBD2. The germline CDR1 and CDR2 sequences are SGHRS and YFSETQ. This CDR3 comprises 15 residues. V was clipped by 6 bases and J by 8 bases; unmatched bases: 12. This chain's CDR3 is CASKSGGTPPDEQFF. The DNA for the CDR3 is TGCGCCAGCAAAAGCGGGGGGACCCCCCCGGATGAGCAGTTCTTC.

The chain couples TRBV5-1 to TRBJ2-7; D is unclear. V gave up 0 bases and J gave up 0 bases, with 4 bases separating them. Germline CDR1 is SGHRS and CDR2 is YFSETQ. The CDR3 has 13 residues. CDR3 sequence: CASSLVSSYEQYF. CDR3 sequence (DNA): TGCGCCAGCAGCTTGGTGAGCTCCTACGAGCAGTACTTC.

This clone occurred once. This CDR3 reads CASTPLGRANSPLHF. The CDR3 nucleotides read TGTGCCAGCACCCCTCTCGGCAGGGCAAATTCACCCCTCCACTTT. V usage is TRBV28 and J usage is TRBJ1-6, with D possibly TRBD1 on 5 matching bases. The germline gives CDR1 MDHEN, CDR2 SYDVKM. Trimming stripped 7 bases from V and 7 bases from J, with 17 bases between. This CDR3 is built from 15 residues.